This T cell receptor (beta chain) was recorded in a study of blood T cell repertoires in COVID-19. Study context: The samples span acute and convalescent COVID-19 from the United States, Italy and Spain.

Participant age was roughly 18 to 95 years, and participants resided in approximately 24 US areas. Each participant's cohort was designated according to participant-reported clinical history. TCRdb's copy holds only in-frame clones and misses some; the assay was immunoSEQ multiplex PCR. This table holds roughly 240,000 clones, roughly 86% found once. This CDR3 is 17 amino acids long. Trimming pared 1 base from V and 2 bases from J, leaving 17 bases between. Per the germline V gene, CDR1 is MNHNS and CDR2 is SASEGT. This sequence originates from a woman aged 30 to 39 with acute COVID-19. The sample taken for sequencing was PBMCs or T cells enriched from blood (not recorded which). The chain joins TRBV6-1 to TRBJ1-2, with D possibly TRBD1 on 6 matching bases. The CDR3 DNA sequence: TGTGCCAGCAGTGAAGGGGACACACTCGTCTTGAACTATGGCTACACCTTC. Encoded protein: CASSEGDTLVLNYGYTF.